This T cell receptor (beta chain) is from a study of Graves' ophthalmopathy and Graves' hyperthyroidism. In the study overall: Blood was drawn at initial diagnosis, before any treatment.

This CDR3 is built from 14 residues. Losses at the gene ends were 8 bases for V and 6 bases for J; bases not matched to a gene: 8. From germline, CDR1 is SGHAT and CDR2 FQNNGV. RNA transcripts served as template for amplifying TCR beta CDR3 sequences. An initial RT-PCR round employing HTBI primers preceded a second-round multiplex PCR. Each CDR3 protein is one row after TCRdb ran MiXCR on the multiplex PCR reads. Here the sample spans more than 550,000 distinct CDR3 sequences, about 38% being singletons. Worth noting for this clonotype: The CDR3 carries no conserved terminal phenylalanine or tryptophan, so it likely arises from a read error.

Sequenced: peripheral blood. The rearrangement uses TRBV11-2 and TRBJ1-4; 8 bases match TRBD1. This clonotype was obtained from an adult man with Graves' ophthalmopathy. CDR3 sequence: CASSPPTGDEKLFL. The CDR3 nucleotides are TGTGCCAGCTCACCACCGACAGGGGATGAAAAACTGTTTCTT.